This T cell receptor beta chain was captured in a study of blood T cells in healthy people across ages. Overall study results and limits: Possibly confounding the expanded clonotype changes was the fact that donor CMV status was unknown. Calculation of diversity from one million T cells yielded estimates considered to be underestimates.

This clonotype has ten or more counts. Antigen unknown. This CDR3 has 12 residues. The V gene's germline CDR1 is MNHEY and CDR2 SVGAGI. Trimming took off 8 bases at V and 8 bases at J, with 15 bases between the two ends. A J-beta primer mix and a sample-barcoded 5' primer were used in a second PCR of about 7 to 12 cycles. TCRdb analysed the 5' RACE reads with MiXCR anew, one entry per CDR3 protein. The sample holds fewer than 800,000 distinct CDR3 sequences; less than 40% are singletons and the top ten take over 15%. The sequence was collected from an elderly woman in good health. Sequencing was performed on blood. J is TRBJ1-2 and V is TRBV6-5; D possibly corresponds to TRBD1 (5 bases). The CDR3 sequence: CASRWGDGGYTF. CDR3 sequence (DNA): TGTGCCAGCCGGTGGGGCGACGGGGGCTACACCTTC.